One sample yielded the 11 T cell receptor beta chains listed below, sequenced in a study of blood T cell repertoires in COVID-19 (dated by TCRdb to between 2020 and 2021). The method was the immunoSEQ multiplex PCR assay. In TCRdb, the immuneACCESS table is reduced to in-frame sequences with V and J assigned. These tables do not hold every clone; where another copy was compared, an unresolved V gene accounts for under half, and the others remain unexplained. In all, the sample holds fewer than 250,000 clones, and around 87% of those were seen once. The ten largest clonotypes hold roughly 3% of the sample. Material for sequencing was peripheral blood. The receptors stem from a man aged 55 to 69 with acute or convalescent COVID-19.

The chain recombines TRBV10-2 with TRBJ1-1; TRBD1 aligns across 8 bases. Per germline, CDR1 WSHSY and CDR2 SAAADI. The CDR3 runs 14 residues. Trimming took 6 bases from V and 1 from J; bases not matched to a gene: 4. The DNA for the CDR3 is TGCGCCAGCAGACCGGACAGGGCGAACACTGAAGCTTTCTTT. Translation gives CASRPDRANTEAFF.

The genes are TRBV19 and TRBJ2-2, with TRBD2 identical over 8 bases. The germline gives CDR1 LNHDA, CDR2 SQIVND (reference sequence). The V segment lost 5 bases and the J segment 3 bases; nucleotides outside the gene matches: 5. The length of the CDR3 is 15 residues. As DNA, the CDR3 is TGTGCCAGTAGTTTCGGGGGGGGCTACACCGGGGAGCTGTTTTTT. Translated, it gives CASSFGGGYTGELFF.

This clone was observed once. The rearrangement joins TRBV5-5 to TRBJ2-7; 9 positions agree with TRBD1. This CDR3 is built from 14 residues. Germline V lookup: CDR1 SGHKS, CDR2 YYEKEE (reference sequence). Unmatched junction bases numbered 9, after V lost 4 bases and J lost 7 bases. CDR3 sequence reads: CASSLDRGRGEQYF. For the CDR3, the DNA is TGTGCCAGCAGCCTCGACAGGGGGAGGGGGGAGCAGTACTTC.

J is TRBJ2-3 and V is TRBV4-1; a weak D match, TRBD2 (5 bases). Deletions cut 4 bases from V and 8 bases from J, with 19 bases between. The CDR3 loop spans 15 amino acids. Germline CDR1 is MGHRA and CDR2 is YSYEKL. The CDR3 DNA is TGCGCCAGCAGCCCTCCCTTAAGAGGGCTAGGTACGCAGTATTTT. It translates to CASSPPLRGLGTQYF.

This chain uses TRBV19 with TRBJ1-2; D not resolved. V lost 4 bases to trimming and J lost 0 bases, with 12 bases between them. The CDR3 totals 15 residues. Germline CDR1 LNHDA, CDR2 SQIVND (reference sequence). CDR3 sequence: CASSTGIFSNYGYTF. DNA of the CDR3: TGTGCCAGTAGTACCGGGATATTCTCTAACTATGGCTACACCTTC.

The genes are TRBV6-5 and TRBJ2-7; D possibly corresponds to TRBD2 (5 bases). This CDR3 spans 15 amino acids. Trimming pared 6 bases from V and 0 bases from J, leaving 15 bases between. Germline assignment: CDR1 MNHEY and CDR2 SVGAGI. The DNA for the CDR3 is TGTGCCAGCAGCGATCGAGGGCCCCCCTCCTACGAGCAGTACTTC. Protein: CASSDRGPPSYEQYF.

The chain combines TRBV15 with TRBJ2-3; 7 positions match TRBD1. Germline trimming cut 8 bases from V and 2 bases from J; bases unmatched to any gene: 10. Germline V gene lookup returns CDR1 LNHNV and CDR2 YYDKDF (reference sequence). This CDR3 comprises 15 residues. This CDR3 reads CATATGTADTDTQYF. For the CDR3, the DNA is TGTGCCACCGCCACCGGGACAGCCGACACAGATACGCAGTATTTT. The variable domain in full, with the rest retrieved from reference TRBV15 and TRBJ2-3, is DAMVIQNPRYQVTQFGKPVTLSCSQTLNHNVMYWYQQKSSQAPKLLFHYYDKDFNNEADTPDNFQSRRPNTSFCFLDIRSPGLGDTAMYLCATATGTADTDTQYFGPGTRLTVL.

Here the CDR3 reads CASSHGQSWDEQFF. In nucleotides, the CDR3 is TGCGCCAGCAGCCACGGACAGTCCTGGGATGAGCAGTTCTTC. The chain recombines TRBV5-1 with TRBJ2-1; a weak D match, TRBD1 (6 bases). Trimming stripped 4 bases from V and 8 bases from J, with 16 bases between. Germline V gives CDR1 SGHRS, CDR2 YFSETQ. CDR3 length: 14 amino acids.

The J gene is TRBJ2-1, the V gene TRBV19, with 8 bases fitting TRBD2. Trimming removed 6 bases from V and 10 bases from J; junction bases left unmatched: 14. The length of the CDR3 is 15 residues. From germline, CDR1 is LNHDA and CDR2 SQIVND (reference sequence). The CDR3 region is CASSPLGGARGEQFF. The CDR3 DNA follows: TGTGCCAGTAGCCCTCTCGGGGGGGCACGAGGGGAGCAGTTCTTC.

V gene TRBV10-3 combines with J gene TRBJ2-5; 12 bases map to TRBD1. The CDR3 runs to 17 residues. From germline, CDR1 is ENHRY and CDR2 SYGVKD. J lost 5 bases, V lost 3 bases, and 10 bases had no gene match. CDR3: CAISDPGQGAGGETQYF. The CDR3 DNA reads TGTGCCATCAGTGATCCGGGACAGGGGGCTGGTGGGGAGACCCAGTACTTC.

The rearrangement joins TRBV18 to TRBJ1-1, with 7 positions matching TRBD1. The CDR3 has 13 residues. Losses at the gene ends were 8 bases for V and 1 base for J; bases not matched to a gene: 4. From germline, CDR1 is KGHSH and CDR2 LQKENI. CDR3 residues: CASTQGRNTEAFF. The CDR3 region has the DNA TGTGCCAGCACACAGGGGCGGAACACTGAAGCTTTCTTT.